This T cell receptor (beta chain) was obtained from a study of cytomegalovirus exposure and HLA in healthy donors. General study findings and limits: Trimming of TCR beta V- and J-genes showed a link, identified in a later analysis, to a missense DCLRE1C variant.

The PCR made use of 60 Vbeta and 13 Jbeta primers. Assay used: immunoSEQ multiplex PCR; TCRdb lists only in-frame clones, some missing. The table lists about 200,000 clones, more than 65% of them singletons. The CDR3 sequence is 17 residues long. CDR1 is SGHNT and CDR2 is YYREEE in the germline V gene (reference sequence). The V segment lost 0 bases and the J segment 4 bases; nucleotides outside the gene matches: 6. With regard to this clone: Its antigen is undetermined.

Sequenced sample: PBMCs. This rearrangement joins TRBV5-4 to TRBJ2-2, with TRBD2 identical over 10 bases. This sequence originates from a man in his forties or fifties in good health and CMV-seronegative. The CDR3: CASSLGIAGGSTGELFF. The CDR3 region has the DNA TGTGCCAGCAGCTTGGGGATAGCGGGAGGAAGCACCGGGGAGCTGTTTTTT.